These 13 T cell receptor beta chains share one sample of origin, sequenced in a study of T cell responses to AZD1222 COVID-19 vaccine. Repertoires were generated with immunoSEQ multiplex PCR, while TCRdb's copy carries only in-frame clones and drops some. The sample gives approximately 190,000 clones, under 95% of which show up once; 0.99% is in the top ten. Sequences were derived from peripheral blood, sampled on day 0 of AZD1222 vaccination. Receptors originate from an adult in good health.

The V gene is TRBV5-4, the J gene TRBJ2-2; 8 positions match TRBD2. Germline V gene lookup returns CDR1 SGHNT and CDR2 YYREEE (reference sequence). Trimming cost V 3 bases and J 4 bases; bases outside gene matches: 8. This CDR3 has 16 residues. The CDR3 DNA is TGTGCCAGCAGCTCCATAGCGGGATACGGCACCGGGGAGCTGTTTTTT. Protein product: CASSSIAGYGTGELFF.

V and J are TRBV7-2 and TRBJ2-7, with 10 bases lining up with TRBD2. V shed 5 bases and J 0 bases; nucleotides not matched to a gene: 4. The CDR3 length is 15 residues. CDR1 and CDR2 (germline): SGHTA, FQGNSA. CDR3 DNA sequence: TGTGCCAGCAGCCTAACTAGCGGGGTCTCCTACGAGCAGTACTTC. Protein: CASSLTSGVSYEQYF.

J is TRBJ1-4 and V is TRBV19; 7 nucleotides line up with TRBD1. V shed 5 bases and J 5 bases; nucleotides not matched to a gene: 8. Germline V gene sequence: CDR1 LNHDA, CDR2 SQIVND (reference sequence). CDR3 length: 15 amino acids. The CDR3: CASSLDRDRNEKLFF. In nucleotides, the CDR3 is TGTGCCAGTAGTTTGGACCGGGACAGAAATGAAAAACTGTTTTTT.

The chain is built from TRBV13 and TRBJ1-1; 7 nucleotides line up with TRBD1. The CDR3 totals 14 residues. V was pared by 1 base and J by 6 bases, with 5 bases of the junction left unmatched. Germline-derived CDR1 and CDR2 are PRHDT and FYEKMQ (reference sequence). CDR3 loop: CASSLATGEAEAFF. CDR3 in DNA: TGTGCCAGCAGCTTAGCCACAGGGGAGGCTGAAGCTTTCTTT.

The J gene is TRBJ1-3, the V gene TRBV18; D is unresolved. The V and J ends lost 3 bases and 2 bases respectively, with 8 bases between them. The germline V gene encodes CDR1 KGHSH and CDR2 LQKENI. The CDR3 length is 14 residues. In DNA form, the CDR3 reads TGTGCCAGCTCACCGGCTCAGACTGGAAACACCATATATTTT. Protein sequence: CASSPAQTGNTIYF.

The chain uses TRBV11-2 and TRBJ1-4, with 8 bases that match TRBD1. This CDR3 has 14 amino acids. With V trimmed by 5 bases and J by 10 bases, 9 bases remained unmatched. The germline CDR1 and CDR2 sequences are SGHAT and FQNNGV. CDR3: CASSPKPGQAKLFF. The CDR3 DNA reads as TGTGCCAGCAGCCCAAAACCGGGACAGGCAAAACTGTTTTTT.

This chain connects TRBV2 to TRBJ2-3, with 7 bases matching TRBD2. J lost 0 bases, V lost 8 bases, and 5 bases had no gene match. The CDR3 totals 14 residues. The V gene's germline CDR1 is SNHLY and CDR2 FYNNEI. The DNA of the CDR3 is TGTGCCAGCTGGGAGGGTAAAAGCACAGATACGCAGTATTTT. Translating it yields CASWEGKSTDTQYF.

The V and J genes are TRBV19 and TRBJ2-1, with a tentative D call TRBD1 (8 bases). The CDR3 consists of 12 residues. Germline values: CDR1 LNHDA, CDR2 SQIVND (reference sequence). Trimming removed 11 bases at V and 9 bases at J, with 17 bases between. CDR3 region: CAGSTGGAEQFF. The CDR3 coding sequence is TGTGCCGGGTCCACAGGGGGGGCTGAGCAGTTCTTC.

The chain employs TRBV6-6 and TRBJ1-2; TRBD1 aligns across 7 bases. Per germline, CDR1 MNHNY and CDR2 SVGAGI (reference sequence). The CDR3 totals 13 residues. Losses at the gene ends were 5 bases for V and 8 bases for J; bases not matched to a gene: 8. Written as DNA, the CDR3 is TGTGCCAGCAGTACCACAGACAGGGACGGCTACACCTTC. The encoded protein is CASSTTDRDGYTF.

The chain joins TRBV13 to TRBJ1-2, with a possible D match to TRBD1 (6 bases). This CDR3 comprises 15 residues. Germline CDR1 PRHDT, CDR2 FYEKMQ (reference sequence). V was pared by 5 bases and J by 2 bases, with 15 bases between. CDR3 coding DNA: TGTGCCAGCAGCCCCCCAGGGGTGGCCAACTATGGCTACACCTTC. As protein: CASSPPGVANYGYTF.

The CDR3 DNA reads as TGTGCCAGCAGCTCAATAAGACAGGGACGAATTGGAGCTTTCTTT. It encodes CASSSIRQGRIGAFF. V and J are TRBV5-8 and TRBJ1-1, with TRBD1 matching 7 bases. Germline loops: CDR1 SGHTS, CDR2 YDEGEE. Unmatched junction bases numbered 15, after V lost 3 bases and J lost 10 bases. The CDR3 extends over 15 amino acids.

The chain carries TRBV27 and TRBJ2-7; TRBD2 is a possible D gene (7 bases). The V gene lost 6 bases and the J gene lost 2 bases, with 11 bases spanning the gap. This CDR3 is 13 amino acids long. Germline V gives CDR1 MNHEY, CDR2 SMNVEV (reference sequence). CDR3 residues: CASSWGGPYEQYF. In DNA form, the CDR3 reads TGTGCCAGCAGCTGGGGGGGCCCCTACGAGCAGTACTTC.

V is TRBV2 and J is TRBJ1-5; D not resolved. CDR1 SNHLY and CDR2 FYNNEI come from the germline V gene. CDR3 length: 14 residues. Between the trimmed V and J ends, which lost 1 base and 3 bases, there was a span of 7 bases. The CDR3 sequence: CASSEDTDNQPQHF. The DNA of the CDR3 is TGTGCCAGCAGTGAAGATACAGACAATCAGCCCCAGCATTTT.